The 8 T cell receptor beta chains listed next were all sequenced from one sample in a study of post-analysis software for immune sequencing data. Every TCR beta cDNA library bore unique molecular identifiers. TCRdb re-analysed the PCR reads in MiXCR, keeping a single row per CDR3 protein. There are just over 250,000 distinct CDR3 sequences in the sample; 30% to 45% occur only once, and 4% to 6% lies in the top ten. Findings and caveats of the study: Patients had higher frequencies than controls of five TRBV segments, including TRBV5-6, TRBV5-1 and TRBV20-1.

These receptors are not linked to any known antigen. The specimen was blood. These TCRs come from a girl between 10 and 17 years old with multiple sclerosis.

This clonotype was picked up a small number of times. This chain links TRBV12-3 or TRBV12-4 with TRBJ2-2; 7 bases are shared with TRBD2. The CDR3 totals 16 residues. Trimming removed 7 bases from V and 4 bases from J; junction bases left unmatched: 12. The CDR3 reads CASNRGRAESTGELFF. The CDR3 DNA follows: TGTGCCAGCAACCGAGGGAGGGCGGAGAGCACCGGGGAGCTGTTTTTT.

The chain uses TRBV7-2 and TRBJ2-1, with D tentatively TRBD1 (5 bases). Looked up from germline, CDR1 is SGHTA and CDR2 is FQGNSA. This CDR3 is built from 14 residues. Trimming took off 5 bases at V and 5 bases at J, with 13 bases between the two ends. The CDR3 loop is CASSQGAANNEQFF. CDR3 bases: TGTGCCAGCAGCCAAGGGGCAGCCAACAATGAGCAGTTCTTC.

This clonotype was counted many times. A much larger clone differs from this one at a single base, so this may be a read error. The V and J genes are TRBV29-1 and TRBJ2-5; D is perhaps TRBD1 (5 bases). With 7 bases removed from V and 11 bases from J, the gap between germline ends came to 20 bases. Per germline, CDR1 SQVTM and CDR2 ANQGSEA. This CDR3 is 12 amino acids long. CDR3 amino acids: CSAVGRFNEQYF. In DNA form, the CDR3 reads TGCAGCGCCGTGGGGCGGTTTAATGAGCAGTACTTC. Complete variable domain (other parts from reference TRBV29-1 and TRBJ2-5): SAVISQKPSRDICQRGTSLTIQCQVDSQVTMMFWYRQQPGQSLTLIATANQGSEATYESGFVIDKFPISRPNLTFSTLTVSNMSPEDSSIYLCSAVGRFNEQYFGPGTRLLVL.

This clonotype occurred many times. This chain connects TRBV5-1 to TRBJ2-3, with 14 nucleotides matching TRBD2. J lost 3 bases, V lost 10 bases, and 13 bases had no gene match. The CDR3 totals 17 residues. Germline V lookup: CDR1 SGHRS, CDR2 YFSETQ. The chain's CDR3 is CAGRPGLAGALTDTQYF. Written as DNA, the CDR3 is TGCGCCGGACGACCGGGACTAGCGGGGGCGCTTACAGATACGCAGTATTTT.

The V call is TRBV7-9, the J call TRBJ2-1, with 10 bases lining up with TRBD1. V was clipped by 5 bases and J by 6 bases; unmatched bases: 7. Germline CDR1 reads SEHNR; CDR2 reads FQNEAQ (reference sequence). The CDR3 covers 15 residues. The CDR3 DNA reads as TGTGCCAGCAGCGAGGGACAGGGGCTCTTCAATGAGCAGTTCTTC. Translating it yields CASSEGQGLFNEQFF.

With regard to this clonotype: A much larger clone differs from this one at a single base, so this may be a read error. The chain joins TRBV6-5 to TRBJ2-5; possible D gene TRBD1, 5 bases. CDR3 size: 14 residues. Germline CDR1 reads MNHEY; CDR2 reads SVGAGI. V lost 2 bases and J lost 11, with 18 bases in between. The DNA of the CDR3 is TGTGCCAGCAGTTACGGGGCAGGGCTCGGTGAGCAGTACTTC. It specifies CASSYGAGLGEQYF.

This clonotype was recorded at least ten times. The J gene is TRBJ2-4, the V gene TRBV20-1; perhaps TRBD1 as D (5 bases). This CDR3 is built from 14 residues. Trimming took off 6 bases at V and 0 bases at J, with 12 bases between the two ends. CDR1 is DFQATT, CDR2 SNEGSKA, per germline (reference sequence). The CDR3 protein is CSATDTLAKNIQYF. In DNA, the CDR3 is TGCAGTGCCACGGACACCTTAGCCAAAAACATTCAGTACTTC.

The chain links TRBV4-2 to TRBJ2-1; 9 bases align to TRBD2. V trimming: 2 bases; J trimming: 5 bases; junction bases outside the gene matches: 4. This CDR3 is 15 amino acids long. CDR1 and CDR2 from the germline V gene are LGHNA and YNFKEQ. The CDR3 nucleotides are TGTGCCAGCAGCCAAAGTAGCGGGAGCGACAATGAGCAGTTCTTC. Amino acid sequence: CASSQSSGSDNEQFF.